The clone carrying this TCR beta chain was counted ten times or more. Unique molecular identifiers were used in preparing the TCRbeta library. One entry per CDR3 protein, called by TCRdb with MiXCR from the PCR reads. The data contain a few hundred thousand distinct CDR3 sequences, approximately 10% of them singletons. This sample is part of a study of T-cell reconstitution after alpha-beta-depleted transplantation in children. Trimming removed 5 bases from V and 2 bases from J; junction bases left unmatched: 13. Germline CDR1 and CDR2: SGHVS and FNYEAQ. The CDR3 length is 17 residues. The rearrangement joins TRBV7-6 to TRBJ2-3; 7 positions agree with TRBD1. This receptor was obtained from a human donor who donated a stem cell graft to a child with acute myeloid leukemia. Sequencing used PBMCs from the stem cell graft donor, obtained from the stem cell graft. CDR3: CASSHSATGPSTDTQYF. CDR3 DNA: TGTGCCAGCAGCCACAGCGCGACAGGGCCTTCCACAGATACGCAGTATTTT.